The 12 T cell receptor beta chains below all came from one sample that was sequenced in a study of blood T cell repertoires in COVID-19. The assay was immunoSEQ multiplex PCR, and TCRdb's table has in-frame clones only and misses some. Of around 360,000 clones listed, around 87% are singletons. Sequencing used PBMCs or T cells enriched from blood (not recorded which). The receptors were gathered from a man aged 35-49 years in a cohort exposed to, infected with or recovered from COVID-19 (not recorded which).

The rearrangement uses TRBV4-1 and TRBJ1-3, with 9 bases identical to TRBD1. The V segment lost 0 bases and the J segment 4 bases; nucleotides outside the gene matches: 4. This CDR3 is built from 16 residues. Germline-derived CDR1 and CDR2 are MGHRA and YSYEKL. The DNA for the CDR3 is TGCGCCAGCAGCCAAGACTTTGGGACAGGGGGAAACACCATATATTTT. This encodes CASSQDFGTGGNTIYF.

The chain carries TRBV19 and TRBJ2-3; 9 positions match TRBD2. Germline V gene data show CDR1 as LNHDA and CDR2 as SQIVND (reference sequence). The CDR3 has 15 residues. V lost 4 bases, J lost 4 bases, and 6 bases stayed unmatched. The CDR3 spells CASSTQLAGPDTQYF. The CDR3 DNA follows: TGTGCCAGTAGTACACAACTAGCGGGCCCAGATACGCAGTATTTT.

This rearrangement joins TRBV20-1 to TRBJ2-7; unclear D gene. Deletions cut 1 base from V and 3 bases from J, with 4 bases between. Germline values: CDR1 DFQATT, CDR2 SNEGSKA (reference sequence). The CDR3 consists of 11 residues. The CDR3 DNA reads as TGCAGTGCTAGAGCCTTCTACGAGCAGTACTTC. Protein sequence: CSARAFYEQYF.

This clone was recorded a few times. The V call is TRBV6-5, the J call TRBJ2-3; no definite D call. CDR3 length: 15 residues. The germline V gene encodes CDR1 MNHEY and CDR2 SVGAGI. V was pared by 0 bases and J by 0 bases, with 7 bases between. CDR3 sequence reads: CASSYSGVSTDTQYF. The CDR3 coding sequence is TGTGCCAGCAGTTACTCAGGAGTTAGCACAGATACGCAGTATTTT.

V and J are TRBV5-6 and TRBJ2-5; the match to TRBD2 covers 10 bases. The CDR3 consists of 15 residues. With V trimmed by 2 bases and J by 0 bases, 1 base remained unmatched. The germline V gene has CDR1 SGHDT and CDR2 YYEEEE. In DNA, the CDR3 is TGTGCCAGCAGCTTTCTAGCGGGAGACCAAGAGACCCAGTACTTC. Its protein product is CASSFLAGDQETQYF.

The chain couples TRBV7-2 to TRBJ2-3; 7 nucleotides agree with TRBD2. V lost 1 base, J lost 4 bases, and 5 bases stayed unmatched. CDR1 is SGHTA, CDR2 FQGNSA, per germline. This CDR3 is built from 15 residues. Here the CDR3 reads CASSLVSAGADTQYF. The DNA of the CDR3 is TGTGCCAGCAGCTTAGTCTCGGCGGGAGCAGATACGCAGTATTTT. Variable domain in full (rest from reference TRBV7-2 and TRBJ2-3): GAGVSQSPSNKVTEKGKDVELRCDPISGHTALYWYRQSLGQGLEFLIYFQGNSAPDKSGLPSDRFSAERTGGSVSTLTIQRTQQEDSAVYLCASSLVSAGADTQYFGPGTRLTVL.

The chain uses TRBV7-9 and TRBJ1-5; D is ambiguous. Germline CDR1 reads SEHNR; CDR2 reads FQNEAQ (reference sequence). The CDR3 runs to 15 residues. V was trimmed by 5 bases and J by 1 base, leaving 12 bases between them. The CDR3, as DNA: TGTGCCAGCAGCCCTACAGTCGGAAGCAATCAGCCCCAGCATTTT. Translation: CASSPTVGSNQPQHF.

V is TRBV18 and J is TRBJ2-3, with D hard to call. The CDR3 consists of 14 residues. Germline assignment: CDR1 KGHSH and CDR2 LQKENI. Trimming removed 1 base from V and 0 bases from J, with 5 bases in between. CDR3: CASSPLLSTDTQYF. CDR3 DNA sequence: TGTGCCAGCTCACCACTCCTGAGCACAGATACGCAGTATTTT.

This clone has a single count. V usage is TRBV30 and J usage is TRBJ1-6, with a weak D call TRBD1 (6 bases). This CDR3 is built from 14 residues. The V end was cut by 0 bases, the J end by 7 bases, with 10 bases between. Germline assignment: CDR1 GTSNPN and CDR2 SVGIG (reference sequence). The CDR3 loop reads CAWSVLTGNSPLHF. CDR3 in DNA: TGTGCCTGGAGTGTACTTACAGGGAATTCACCCCTCCACTTT.

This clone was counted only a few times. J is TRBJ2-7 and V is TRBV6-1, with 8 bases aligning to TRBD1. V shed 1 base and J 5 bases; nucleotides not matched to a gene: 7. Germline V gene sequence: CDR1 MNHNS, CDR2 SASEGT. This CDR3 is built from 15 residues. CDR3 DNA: TGTGCCAGCAGTGAAGGAGGTGGGGACAGGCACGAGCAGTACTTC. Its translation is CASSEGGGDRHEQYF.

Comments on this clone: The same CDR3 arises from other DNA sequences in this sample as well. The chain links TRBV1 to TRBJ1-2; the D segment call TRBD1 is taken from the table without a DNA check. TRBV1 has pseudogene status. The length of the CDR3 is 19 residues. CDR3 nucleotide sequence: TGCACCAGCAGCCCCCCTTGGGGGACAGGGGGTTTTAAAGGCTATGGCTACACCTTC. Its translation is CTSSPPWGTGGFKGYGYTF.

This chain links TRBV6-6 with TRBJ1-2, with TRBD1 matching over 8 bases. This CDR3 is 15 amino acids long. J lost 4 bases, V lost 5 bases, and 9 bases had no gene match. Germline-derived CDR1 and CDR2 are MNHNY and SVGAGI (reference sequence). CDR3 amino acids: CASSRSTGEGYGYTF. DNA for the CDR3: TGTGCCAGCAGTCGATCGACAGGGGAGGGCTATGGCTACACCTTC.